The 8 T cell receptor beta chains below all came from one sample that was sequenced in a study of blood T cell repertoires in COVID-19. Libraries were prepared by immunoSEQ multiplex PCR; TCRdb keeps only in-frame clonotypes and omits some of them. This sample has a few hundred thousand clones, with 75% to 90% found just once. Sequenced material: peripheral blood. The source is a woman in her thirties or forties who had recovered from COVID-19.

A few counts support this clone. V usage is TRBV24-1 and J usage is TRBJ1-5, with D tentatively TRBD1 (5 bases). The CDR3 totals 14 residues. The ends were cut back, 6 bases at V and 5 bases at J, with 13 bases in the middle. Germline CDR1 reads KGHDR; CDR2 reads SFDVKD. CDR3 residues: CATSFAGRDQPQHF. CDR3 nucleotides: TGTGCCACCAGTTTTGCAGGGAGGGATCAGCCCCAGCATTTT.

The chain combines TRBV19 with TRBJ1-2, with 7 bases lining up with TRBD1. CDR3 length equals 14 residues. Germline CDR1 is LNHDA and CDR2 is SQIVND (reference sequence). Trimming at V came to 3 bases and at J to 4 bases, leaving 5 bases not matched to a gene. CDR3 coding DNA: TGTGCCAGTAGTATCCCCGGGACAGCCTATGGCTACACCTTC. Amino acids: CASSIPGTAYGYTF.

The chain is built from TRBV5-1 and TRBJ2-7; TRBD1 matches 7 bases. V was clipped by 0 bases and J by 2 bases; unmatched bases: 8. Germline CDR1 SGHRS, CDR2 YFSETQ. The CDR3 extends over 16 amino acids. Written as DNA, the CDR3 is TGCGCCAGCAGCTTGGCCGGTGCAGGGGGTCCCTACGAGCAGTACTTC. This sequence encodes CASSLAGAGGPYEQYF.

This CDR3 reads CASSGDRGFYGYTF. In DNA form, the CDR3 reads TGTGCCAGCAGTGGGGACAGGGGGTTTTATGGCTACACCTTC. J is TRBJ1-2 and V is TRBV28; TRBD1 matches at 11 bases. V lost 5 bases, J lost 5 bases, and 4 bases stayed unmatched. This CDR3 spans 14 amino acids. Germline V gene data show CDR1 as MDHEN and CDR2 as SYDVKM.

This clone occurred a few times. The J gene is TRBJ1-5, the V gene TRBV1; TRBD1 was called by the table and not checked on the DNA. TRBV1 is a pseudogene. CDR3 length equals 20 residues. Here the CDR3 DNA reads TGCACCAGCAGCCGCGAACCGGACAGGGGGCGCAGGGGTAGCAATCAGCCCCAGCATTTT. Translating gives CTSSREPDRGRRGSNQPQHF.

This rearrangement joins TRBV5-1 to TRBJ2-1; 9 positions match TRBD1. Germline V gene sequence: CDR1 SGHRS, CDR2 YFSETQ. The CDR3 contains 17 residues. The V and J ends lost 4 bases and 5 bases, in that order; junction bases with no gene match: 13. The CDR3 bases are TGCGCCAGCAGCCCCGACGGGACAGGGCATTTTCACAATGAGCAGTTCTTC. This encodes CASSPDGTGHFHNEQFF.

This chain connects TRBV6-1 to TRBJ1-3; the D gene is possibly TRBD1 (6 bases). Germline CDR1 reads MNHNS; CDR2 reads SASEGT. Deletions cut 1 base from V and 0 bases from J, with 10 bases between. CDR3 length: 16 residues. CDR3 in amino acids: CASSEGYRDSGNTIYF. The CDR3 DNA reads TGTGCCAGCAGTGAAGGTTACAGGGACTCTGGAAACACCATATATTTT.

The chain recombines TRBV10-1 with TRBJ2-7; TRBD1 might be the D (6 bases). With 2 bases removed from V and 3 bases from J, the gap between germline ends came to 8 bases. CDR3 size: 13 residues. CDR1 is WNHNN, CDR2 SYGVQD, per germline (reference sequence). CDR3 in DNA: TGCGCCAGCAGTGAGATACAGGGCTACGAGCAGTACTTC. Amino acids: CASSEIQGYEQYF.